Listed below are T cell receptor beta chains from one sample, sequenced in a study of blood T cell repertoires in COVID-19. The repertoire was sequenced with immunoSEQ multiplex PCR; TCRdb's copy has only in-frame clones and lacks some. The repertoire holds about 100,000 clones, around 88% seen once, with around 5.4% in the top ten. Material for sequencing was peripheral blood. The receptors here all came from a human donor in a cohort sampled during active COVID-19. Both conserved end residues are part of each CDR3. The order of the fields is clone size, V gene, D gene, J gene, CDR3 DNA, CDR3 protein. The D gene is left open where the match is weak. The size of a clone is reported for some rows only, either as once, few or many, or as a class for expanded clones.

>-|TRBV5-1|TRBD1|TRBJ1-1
TGCGCCAGCAGCTTGATCTGGCAGGGGGAGGTGGGCACTGAAGCTTTCTTT
CASSLIWQGEVGTEAFF
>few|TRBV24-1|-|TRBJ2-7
TGTGCCACCAGTGATTCTTCACGGGGGTCCTACGAGCAGTACTTC
CATSDSSRGSYEQYF
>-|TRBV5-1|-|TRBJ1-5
TGCGCCAGCAGCTTGAACGGGGGGACTCAGCCCCAGCATTTT
CASSLNGGTQPQHF
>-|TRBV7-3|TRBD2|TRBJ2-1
TGTGCCAGCAGCAAACCGGGACTAGCTAATGAGCAGTTCTTC
CASSKPGLANEQFF
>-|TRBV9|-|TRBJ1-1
TGTGCCAGCAGCGTAGGCCCGGGGAACACTGAAGCTTTCTTT
CASSVGPGNTEAFF
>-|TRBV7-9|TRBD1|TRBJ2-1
TGTGCCAGCAGCTCTATCCGGGACAGGGCCTACAATGAGCAGTTCTTC
CASSSIRDRAYNEQFF
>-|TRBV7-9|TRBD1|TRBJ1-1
TGTGCCAGCAGCTTCCGGGACAGGAACACTGAAGCTTTCTTT
CASSFRDRNTEAFF
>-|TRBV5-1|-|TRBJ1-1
TGCGCCAGCAGCTTGCGGTCTGACAGGGAAGCTTTCTTT
CASSLRSDREAFF
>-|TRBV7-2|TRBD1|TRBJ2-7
TGTGCCAGCAGCTCATTTCCGGGACAGGCCTACGAGCAGTACTTC
CASSSFPGQAYEQYF
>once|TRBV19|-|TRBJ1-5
TGTGCCACAACTGGAGCTTATAGCAATCAGCCCCAGCATTTT
CATTGAYSNQPQHF
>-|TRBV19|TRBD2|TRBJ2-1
TGTGCCAGTACGGGTAGCGGGGGCTACAATGAGCAGTTCTTC
CASTGSGGYNEQFF
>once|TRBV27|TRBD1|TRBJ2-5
TGTGCCAGCAGTTCCGGGACAGGGATCATCCAAGAGACCCAGTACTTC
CASSSGTGIIQETQYF
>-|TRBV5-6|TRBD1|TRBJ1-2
TGTGCCAGCAGCTTGGGGTCCGGGACAGGGGCCGATTCGAACTATGGCTACACCTTC
CASSLGSGTGADSNYGYTF
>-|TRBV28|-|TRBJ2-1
TGTGCCAGCAGCCGACATGACTACAATGAGCAGTTCTTC
CASSRHDYNEQFF
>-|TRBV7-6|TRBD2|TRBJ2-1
TGTGCCAGCAGCTTAGCATTAGCGGGAGAGGAGCAGTTCTTC
CASSLALAGEEQFF
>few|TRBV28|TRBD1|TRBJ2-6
TGTGCCAGCAGTGACAGGGTTTCTGGGGCCAACGTCCTGACTTTC
CASSDRVSGANVLTF
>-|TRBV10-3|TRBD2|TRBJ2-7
TGTGCCATCTCCCCCACTAGCGGGAGCTCCTACGAGCAGTACTTC
CAISPTSGSSYEQYF
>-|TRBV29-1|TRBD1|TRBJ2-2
TGCAGCGTAGGACAGGGGCGTCACACCGGGGAGCTGTTTTTT
CSVGQGRHTGELFF
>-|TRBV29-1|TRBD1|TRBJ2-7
TGCAGCGTTGGACAGGGGGTGTTCAGCGAGCAGTACTTC
CSVGQGVFSEQYF
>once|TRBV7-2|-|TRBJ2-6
TGTGCCAGCAGCTTAGACAATAACTCTGGGGCCAACGTCCTGACTTTC
CASSLDNNSGANVLTF
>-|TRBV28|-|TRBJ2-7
TGTGCCAGCGAAAAACAGGGAAGCGGCTACGAGCAGTACTTC
CASEKQGSGYEQYF
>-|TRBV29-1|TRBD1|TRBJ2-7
TGCAGCGTTAGCATCCGGACAGGGATCTACGAGCAGTACTTC
CSVSIRTGIYEQYF
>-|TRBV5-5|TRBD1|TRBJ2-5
TGTGCCAGCACCCAGACAGGGGCATATCAAGAGACCCAGTACTTC
CASTQTGAYQETQYF
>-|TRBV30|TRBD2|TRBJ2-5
TGTGCCTACCGACTAGCGGGAGTGGTACTGGAGACCCAGTACTTC
CAYRLAGVVLETQYF
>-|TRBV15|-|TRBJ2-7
TGTGCCACCAGCAGAGATCTCACAGGCTCATCCTACGAGCAGTACTTC
CATSRDLTGSSYEQYF
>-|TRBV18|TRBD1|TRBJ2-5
TGTGCCAGCTCACTCGAGACAGGGCGGGAGACCCAGTACTTC
CASSLETGRETQYF
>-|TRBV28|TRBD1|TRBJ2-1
TGTGCCAGCACCCTGACCGGGACAGGGCAGTTCTTC
CASTLTGTGQFF
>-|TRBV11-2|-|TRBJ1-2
TGTGCCAGCAGCTACCCGGGGAGGCCCGACTATGGCTACACCTTC
CASSYPGRPDYGYTF
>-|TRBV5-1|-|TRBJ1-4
TGCGCCAGCAGCTTGGATCGGGGTACCTCAACTAATGAAAAACTGTTTTTT
CASSLDRGTSTNEKLFF